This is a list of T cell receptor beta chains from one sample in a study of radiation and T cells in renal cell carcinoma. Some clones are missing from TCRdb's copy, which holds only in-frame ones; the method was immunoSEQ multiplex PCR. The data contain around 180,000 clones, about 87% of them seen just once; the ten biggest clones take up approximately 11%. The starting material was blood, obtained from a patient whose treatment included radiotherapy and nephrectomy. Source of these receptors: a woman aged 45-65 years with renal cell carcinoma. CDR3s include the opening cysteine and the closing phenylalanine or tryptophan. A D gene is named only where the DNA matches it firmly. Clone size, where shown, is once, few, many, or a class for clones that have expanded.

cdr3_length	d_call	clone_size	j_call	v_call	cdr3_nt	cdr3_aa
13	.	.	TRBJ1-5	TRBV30	TGTGCCTGGAGTGTACAGGGCGGTCAGCCCCAGCATTTT	CAWSVQGGQPQHF
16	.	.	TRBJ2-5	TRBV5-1	TGCGCCAGCAGCTTGATTCTTGTAGGGGGTCGGGAGACCCAGTACTTC	CASSLILVGGRETQYF
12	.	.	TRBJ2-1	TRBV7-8	TGTGCCAGCGCCCGCCTTAACAATGAGCAGTTCTTC	CASARLNNEQFF
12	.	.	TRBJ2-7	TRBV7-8	TGTGCCAGCTCTACAACCGGCTACGAGCAGTACTTC	CASSTTGYEQYF
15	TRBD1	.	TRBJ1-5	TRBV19	TGTGCCAGTAGTAAAGGACAGGGAAGCAATCAGCCCCAGCATTTT	CASSKGQGSNQPQHF
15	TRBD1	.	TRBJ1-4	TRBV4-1	TGCGCCAGCACCCAAAACCGGGACAGTAATGAAAAACTGTTTTTT	CASTQNRDSNEKLFF
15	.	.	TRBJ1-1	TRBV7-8	TGTGCCAGCAGCTTAGTGTTAGGGGGGAGCGCTGAAGCTTTCTTT	CASSLVLGGSAEAFF
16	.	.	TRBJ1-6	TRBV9	TGTGCCAGCAGCGTATACGGTTCCTCCTATAATTCACCCCTCCACTTT	CASSVYGSSYNSPLHF
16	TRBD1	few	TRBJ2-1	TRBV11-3	TGTGCCAGCAGCTTAGGTAGGACAGGGGTAAACGATGAGCAGTTCTTC	CASSLGRTGVNDEQFF
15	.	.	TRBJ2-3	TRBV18	TGTGCCAGCTCACCTCAAGGGGGGAGCACAGATACGCAGTATTTT	CASSPQGGSTDTQYF
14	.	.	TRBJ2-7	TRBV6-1	TGTGCCAGCAGTGAAGCGGGCCAGACCTACGAGCAGTACTTC	CASSEAGQTYEQYF
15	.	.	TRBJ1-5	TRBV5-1	TGCGCCAGCAGCCCATACGGGGGGGACGGTCAGCCCCAGCATTTT	CASSPYGGDGQPQHF
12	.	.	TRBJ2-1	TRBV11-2	TGTGCCAGCAGCCCCAACCGCTGGGAGCAGTTCTTC	CASSPNRWEQFF
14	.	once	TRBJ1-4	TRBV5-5	TGTGCCAGCAGCTTGGTTCCAGGGAGAGAAAAACTGTTTTTT	CASSLVPGREKLFF
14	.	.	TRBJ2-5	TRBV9	TGTGCCAGCAGCGTAGACACGGGACAAGAGACCCAGTACTTC	CASSVDTGQETQYF
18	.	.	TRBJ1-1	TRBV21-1	TGTGCCAGCAGCCAAAGGAGGGACAGGGGGTGGTTAAACACTGAAGCTTTCTTT	CASSQRRDRGWLNTEAFF
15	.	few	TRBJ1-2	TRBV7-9	TGTGCCAGCAGCGGAACAGGGTCATCAAGCTATGGCTACACCTTC	CASSGTGSSSYGYTF
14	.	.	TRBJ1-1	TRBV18	TGTGCCAGCTCACCACCTTTGGGGGGTGGTGAAGCTTTCTTT	CASSPPLGGGEAFF
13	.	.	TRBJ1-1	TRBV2	TGTGCCAGCAGTGAAAAGAGGGTAACTGAAGCTTTCTTT	CASSEKRVTEAFF
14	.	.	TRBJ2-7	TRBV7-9	TGTGCCGGGAGAGGACAGGGAGGGGGCTACGAGCAGTACTTC	CAGRGQGGGYEQYF
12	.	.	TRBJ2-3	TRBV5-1	TGCGCCAGCAGCTTTGAGACAGATACGCAGTATTTT	CASSFETDTQYF
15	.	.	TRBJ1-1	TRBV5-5	TGTGCCAGCAGCTTGACAGGAACATTGAACACTGAAGCTTTCTTT	CASSLTGTLNTEAFF
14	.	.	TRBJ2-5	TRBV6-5	TGTGCCAGCAGTTACCGACAAAGCCAAGAGACCCAGTACTTC	CASSYRQSQETQYF
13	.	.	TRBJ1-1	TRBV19	TGTGCCAGTAGCTGGACGACGAACACTGAAGCTTTCTTT	CASSWTTNTEAFF
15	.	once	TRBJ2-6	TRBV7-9	TGTGCCAGCAGCTTTATGGGGTCTGGGGCCAACGTCCTGACTTTC	CASSFMGSGANVLTF
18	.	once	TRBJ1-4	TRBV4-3	TGCGCCAGCAGCCAAGAAGTGACGGGGGGGGCAACTAATGAAAAACTGTTTTTT	CASSQEVTGGATNEKLFF
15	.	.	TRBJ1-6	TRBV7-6	TGTGCCAGCAGCTTAGTCGCAGGGTTGGATTCACCCCTCCACTTT	CASSLVAGLDSPLHF
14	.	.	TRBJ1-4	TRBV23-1	TGCGCCAGCAGATCAGGGTTCTTGAATGAAAAACTGTTTTTT	CASRSGFLNEKLFF
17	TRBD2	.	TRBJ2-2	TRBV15	TGTGCCACCAGCAGAGATATCGATAGCGGGGGAACCGGGGAGCTGTTTTTT	CATSRDIDSGGTGELFF
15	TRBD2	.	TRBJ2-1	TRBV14	TGTGCCAGCAGCCAGCGGGGGAGCTCCTACAATGAGCAGTTCTTC	CASSQRGSSYNEQFF